A selection of T cell receptor beta chains follows, all from one sample in a study of blood T cell repertoires in COVID-19. Some clones are missing from TCRdb's copy, which holds only in-frame ones; the method was immunoSEQ multiplex PCR. The sample holds around 200,000 clones, roughly nine tenths seen once. What was sequenced was peripheral blood. The receptors come from a woman aged 45-59 years with acute or convalescent COVID-19. CDR3s include the opening cysteine and the closing phenylalanine or tryptophan. D genes are given only for firm matches. Size tells how often a clone was seen (once, few, many) or the class of an expanded clone, and some rows leave it out.

>TRBJ2-7|once|TRBD2|TRBV7-9
CASSRSGGLDEQYF
TGTGCCAGCAGCCGTAGCGGGGGGTTAGACGAGCAGTACTTC
>TRBJ2-7|NA|TRBD1|TRBV6-5
CASSLGTGVNEQYF
TGTGCCAGCAGTTTGGGGACAGGGGTGAACGAGCAGTACTTC
>TRBJ1-1|NA|NA|TRBV7-6
CASTISHGNTEAFF
TGTGCCAGCACCATAAGTCACGGGAACACTGAAGCTTTCTTT
>TRBJ2-1|NA|TRBD1|TRBV7-6
CASSLGGKGTVLRNEQFF
TGTGCCAGCAGCTTAGGGGGTAAGGGGACAGTGTTACGGAATGAGCAGTTCTTC
>TRBJ2-3|NA|TRBD1|TRBV2
CASSGTGYTDTQYF
TGTGCCAGCAGTGGGACAGGGTACACAGATACGCAGTATTTT
>TRBJ1-1|NA|TRBD1|TRBV19
CASQGAPSTEAFF
TGTGCCAGCCAGGGGGCCCCGAGCACTGAAGCTTTCTTT
>TRBJ2-7|NA|NA|TRBV7-9
CASSRLRDTNYEQYF
TGTGCCAGCAGCCGCCTCCGGGACACTAACTACGAGCAGTACTTC
>TRBJ1-5|once|NA|TRBV3-1/TRBV3-2
CASSQGDKGYSNQPQHF
TGTGCCAGCAGCCAGGGGGACAAGGGGTATAGCAATCAGCCCCAGCATTTT
>TRBJ2-3|NA|NA|TRBV5-1
CASSLGVADTDTQYF
TGCGCCAGCAGCCTTGGAGTAGCGGACACAGATACGCAGTATTTT
>TRBJ1-1|NA|TRBD1|TRBV5-6
CASSWIHRDSLTEAFF
TGTGCCAGCAGCTGGATCCACCGGGACAGCCTCACTGAAGCTTTCTTT
>TRBJ2-1|NA|TRBD2|TRBV6-5
CASSYSGLAGYNEQFF
TGTGCCAGCAGTTACAGTGGGCTAGCGGGATACAATGAGCAGTTCTTC
>TRBJ1-1|NA|NA|TRBV11-2
CASSLVGQVTEAFF
TGTGCCAGCAGCTTGGTTGGTCAGGTCACTGAAGCTTTCTTT
>TRBJ2-5|once|NA|TRBV11-2
CASQRGLGETQYF
TGTGCCAGCCAAAGGGGCCTGGGGGAGACCCAGTACTTC
>TRBJ1-1|NA|TRBD1|TRBV10-1
CASSVGGQGNVAFF
TGCGCCAGCAGTGTGGGGGGACAGGGGAATGTAGCTTTCTTT
>TRBJ2-5|few|TRBD2|TRBV7-9
CASSRNGLVQETQYF
TGTGCCAGCAGCCGAAACGGACTAGTCCAAGAGACCCAGTACTTC
>TRBJ2-7|NA|TRBD2|TRBV4-3
CASSQAPGGDTYEQYF
TGCGCCAGCAGCCAAGCCCCTGGGGGGGATACGTACGAGCAGTACTTC
>TRBJ2-7|NA|NA|TRBV2
CASRGRGWHEQYF
TGTGCCAGCAGGGGGAGGGGGTGGCACGAGCAGTACTTC
>TRBJ1-1|NA|NA|TRBV7-2
CASSLNSHEAFF
TGTGCCAGCAGCTTAAACAGCCATGAAGCTTTCTTT
>TRBJ1-2|NA|NA|TRBV2
CASSEREVYGYTF
TGTGCCAGCAGTGAAAGGGAGGTCTATGGCTACACCTTC
>TRBJ2-2|NA|NA|TRBV12-3/TRBV12-4
CASSDGSAGELFF
TGTGCCAGCAGTGATGGTAGTGCCGGGGAGCTGTTTTTT
>TRBJ2-3|NA|NA|TRBV7-8
CASSSHITDTQYF
TGTGCCAGCAGCTCCCACATCACAGATACGCAGTATTTT
>TRBJ1-2|NA|TRBD1|TRBV5-6
CASSSVDRAQDYTF
TGTGCCAGCAGCTCAGTCGACAGGGCGCAGGATTACACCTTC
>TRBJ2-7|NA|NA|TRBV7-2
CASSLAGIGASEQYF
TGTGCCAGCAGCTTAGCGGGCATAGGGGCAAGCGAGCAGTACTTC
>TRBJ2-5|NA|NA|TRBV7-3
CASSLMAGNAETQYF
TGTGCCAGCAGCTTAATGGCAGGGAATGCAGAGACCCAGTACTTC
>TRBJ1-4|NA|NA|TRBV7-2
CASSLRGALGEKLFF
TGTGCCAGCAGCTTACGGGGGGCGCTGGGGGAAAAACTGTTTTTT
>TRBJ2-5|NA|TRBD2|TRBV5-1
CASSLAAGGNQETQYF
TGCGCCAGCAGCTTGGCAGCGGGAGGGAACCAAGAGACCCAGTACTTC
>TRBJ1-1|NA|NA|TRBV5-6
CASSRVPNTEAFF
TGTGCCAGCAGCCGGGTCCCAAACACTGAAGCTTTCTTT
>TRBJ2-7|NA|TRBD2|TRBV7-9
CASSFSGGSSYEQYF
TGTGCCAGCAGCTTTTCCGGGGGGTCCTCCTACGAGCAGTACTTC
>TRBJ1-2|NA|NA|TRBV29-1
CSVEGTASYGYTF
TGCAGCGTTGAAGGGACAGCTTCCTATGGCTACACCTTC
>TRBJ2-3|NA|NA|TRBV6-2/TRBV6-3
CASSSSGSTDTQYF
TGTGCCAGCAGCTCCTCGGGTAGCACAGATACGCAGTATTTT
>TRBJ1-1|NA|NA|TRBV10-3
CAISTTGNTEAFF
TGTGCCATCAGTACTACAGGGAACACTGAAGCTTTCTTT
>TRBJ2-7|NA|NA|TRBV7-2
CASSRSSYEQYF
TGTGCCAGCAGCCGGAGCTCCTACGAGCAGTACTTC
>TRBJ1-1|many|TRBD1|TRBV19
CASSQRTGGPTEAFF
TGTGCCAGTAGCCAAAGGACAGGGGGCCCCACTGAAGCTTTCTTT
>TRBJ2-2|NA|TRBD1|TRBV9
CASSVAQSGTGTGELFF
TGTGCCAGCAGCGTAGCTCAGTCCGGGACAGGGACCGGGGAGCTGTTTTTT
>TRBJ1-3|NA|NA|TRBV30
CAWSVTGLSGNTIYF
TGTGCCTGGAGTGTAACAGGCCTCTCTGGAAACACCATATATTTT
>TRBJ1-1|once|NA|TRBV30
CAWSVRTHLNTEAFF
TGTGCCTGGAGTGTACGGACACATTTGAACACTGAAGCTTTCTTT
>TRBJ2-2|NA|NA|TRBV6-5
CASKETGELFF
TGTGCCAGCAAGGAGACCGGGGAGCTGTTTTTT
>TRBJ2-3|NA|TRBD2|TRBV2
CASRILAGVGTDTQYF
TGTGCCAGCAGAATTCTAGCGGGAGTTGGTACAGATACGCAGTATTTT
>TRBJ1-1|NA|NA|TRBV18
CASSPRLRENTEAFF
TGTGCCAGCTCACCACGGTTGCGAGAGAACACTGAAGCTTTCTTT
>TRBJ1-4|once|TRBD1|TRBV7-9
CASSPVGTGGGKLFF
TGTGCCAGCAGCCCCGTCGGGACAGGGGGAGGAAAACTGTTTTTT
>TRBJ1-1|NA|NA|TRBV5-1
CASSFVLSAGTEAFF
TGCGCCAGCAGCTTCGTCCTATCGGCGGGGACTGAAGCTTTCTTT
>TRBJ1-1|few|TRBD1|TRBV4-2
CASSQGRGQGFAEAFF
TGTGCCAGCAGCCAAGGGCGGGGACAGGGGTTCGCTGAAGCTTTCTTT
>TRBJ1-1|few|NA|TRBV19
CASSKVLWGAEAFF
TGTGCCAGTAGTAAGGTGCTGTGGGGGGCTGAAGCTTTCTTT
>TRBJ1-5|few|NA|TRBV30
CAWSVPFLQPQHF
TGTGCCTGGAGTGTACCATTCCTACAGCCCCAGCATTTT
>TRBJ2-7|NA|TRBD1|TRBV30
CAWSGLGTGEYYEQYF
TGTGCCTGGAGTGGGCTTGGGACAGGGGAATATTACGAGCAGTACTTC